This T cell receptor beta chain derives from a study of blood T cell repertoires in COVID-19. Study-level information: Sites in the United States, Italy and Spain provided acute and convalescent COVID-19 samples. In each case, the material was cDNA or gDNA derived from T cells, B-cell-depleted T cells, or PBMCs.

Under the authors' procedure: Quantification of nucleated cells was approximated via reference gene primer amplification. Some clones are missing from TCRdb's copy, which holds only in-frame ones; the method was immunoSEQ multiplex PCR. Clone size and V and J calls were adopted from that table, with D and trimming inferred from the DNA. The sample includes roughly 110,000 clones, about 89% of them seen just once. This clone has just one count. The clonotype was recovered from a human donor with acute or convalescent COVID-19. The donor label of this sample is uncertain. The sequenced sample was peripheral blood.

Here the CDR3 reads CASSLSLAGDNEQFF. The CDR3 coding sequence is TGTGCCAGCAGCTTGAGCCTAGCGGGGGACAATGAGCAGTTCTTC. The J gene is TRBJ2-1, the V gene TRBV5-4; 10 positions agree with TRBD2. This CDR3 is built from 15 residues. Per germline, CDR1 SGHNT and CDR2 YYREEE (reference sequence). With V trimmed by 1 base and J by 5 bases, 3 bases remained unmatched.